This T cell receptor beta chain was documented in a study of control samples from healthy donors and cancer patients. The CDR3 has 14 residues. CDR1 LNHDA and CDR2 SQIVND come from the germline V gene (reference sequence). V lost 0 bases to trimming and J lost 0 bases, with 5 bases between them. Profiled with immunoSEQ multiplex PCR; TCRdb holds only in-frame clones, not every one. Of about 130,000 clones listed, about 92% were seen once; the top ten hold about 2.2%. The sequenced sample consisted of blood. This receptor was identified in a woman aged 45-59 years in good health. This sequence joins TRBV19 and TRBJ1-1; no reliable D call. DNA of the CDR3: TGTGCCAGTAGTATAGACCGCTTGAACACTGAAGCTTTCTTT. It yields the protein CASSIDRLNTEAFF.